The sequence of this T cell receptor beta chain was determined in a study of cytomegalovirus exposure and HLA in healthy donors. Turning to the study itself: From some 190 million T cells, an earlier analysis saw 120 million or so unique TCR beta sequences. The study, taken as a whole, reports: As confirmed in vitro, a few CMV-associated chains were specific for CMV antigens. Presence/absence analyses rested on an assumption that sequencing depth was roughly uniform across donors.

CDR1 SEHNR and CDR2 FQNEAQ come from the germline V gene (reference sequence). Trimming took off 1 base at V and 3 bases at J, with 9 bases between the two ends. The CDR3 is 14 residues long. For this clone: What it recognizes is unknown.

The PCR used 60 Vbeta and 13 Jbeta primers. Source study methods: Per a later analysis, the number of unique TCR beta chains was some 80 million, of which some 10 million were shared. The method was immunoSEQ multiplex PCR; TCRdb's version includes in-frame clones alone and lacks a portion of them. V, J and clone size derive from that table, while D and trimming were established from the DNA sequence. Of 150,000 or so clones listed, 65% to 70% are singletons. The sequenced sample consisted of PBMCs. The TCR comes from a man aged 30-40 years in good health and CMV-seropositive. The chain carries TRBV7-9 and TRBJ2-5; no firm D call. The CDR3 is CASSLDLVEETQYF. Written as DNA, the CDR3 is TGTGCCAGCAGCTTAGACCTAGTGGAAGAGACCCAGTACTTC.